This note documents a single T cell receptor beta chain sequence. Its cognate antigen is unknown. Samples were assayed with immunoSEQ v3.0 at survey level. Sequencing aimed to cover roughly 35,000-50,000 T-cell genomes per sample. TCRdb's table, derived via immunoSEQ multiplex PCR, lists solely in-frame clones and lacks some. The repertoire holds about 24,000 clones, with roughly 88% as singletons. The data are from a study of long-term antiretroviral therapy in people with HIV. The V end lost 4 bases, the J end lost 8 bases, and 11 bases lay between the germline ends. CDR1 is LGHNA, CDR2 YNFKEQ, per germline. The CDR3 extends over 12 amino acids. General study points: HIV repertoires covered narrower CDR3 length ranges than controls did.

The receptor comes from a man aged 30 to 45 with HIV. The source material was unsorted PBMCs, sampled around 4.3 years after starting antiretroviral therapy. The chain is built from TRBV4-2 and TRBJ1-2, with D perhaps matching TRBD1 (5 bases). Here the CDR3 reads CASSPQGFGYTF. CDR3 DNA sequence: TGTGCCAGCAGCCCGCAGGGTTTCGGCTACACCTTC.